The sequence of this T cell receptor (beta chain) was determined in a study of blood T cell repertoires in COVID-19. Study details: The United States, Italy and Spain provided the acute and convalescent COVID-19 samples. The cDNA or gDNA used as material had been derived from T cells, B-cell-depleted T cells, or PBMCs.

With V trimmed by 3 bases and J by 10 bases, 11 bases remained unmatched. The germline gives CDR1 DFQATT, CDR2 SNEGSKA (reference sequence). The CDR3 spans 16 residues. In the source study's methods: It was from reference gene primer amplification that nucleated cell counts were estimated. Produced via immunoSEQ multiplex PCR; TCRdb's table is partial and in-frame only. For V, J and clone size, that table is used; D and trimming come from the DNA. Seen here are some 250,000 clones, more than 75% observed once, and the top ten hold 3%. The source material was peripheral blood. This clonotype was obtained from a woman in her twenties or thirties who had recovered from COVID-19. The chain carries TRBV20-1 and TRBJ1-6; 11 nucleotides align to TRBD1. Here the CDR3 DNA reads TGCAGTGCTAGTAACCGGGACAGGGGGTCGTCCTCACCCCTCCACTTT. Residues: CSASNRDRGSSSPLHF.